Presented here are 20 T cell receptor beta chains from one specimen sequenced in a study of cytomegalovirus exposure and HLA in healthy donors. Produced via immunoSEQ multiplex PCR; TCRdb's table is partial and in-frame only. The sample carries 200,000 to 250,000 clones, over 75% recorded once. The material sequenced was PBMCs. These receptors all stem from a woman between 18 and 30 years old in good health and CMV-seropositive.

The chain uses TRBV2 and TRBJ1-2; D is perhaps TRBD1 (5 bases). The CDR3 is 15 residues long. In germline, CDR1 is SNHLY, CDR2 FYNNEI. The germline V and J ends were trimmed by 1 base and 5 bases, with 14 bases remaining between them. The chain's CDR3 is CASSEEQASMYGYTF. The CDR3, as DNA: TGTGCCAGCAGTGAAGAACAGGCTTCGATGTATGGCTACACCTTC.

This chain connects TRBV7-8 to TRBJ2-7; perhaps TRBD1 as D (6 bases). The CDR3 runs to 14 residues. Trimming pared 1 base from V and 3 bases from J, leaving 10 bases between. CDR1 is SGHVS and CDR2 is FQNEAQ in the germline V gene. The CDR3 loop is CASSLGGRIYEQYF. Here the CDR3 DNA reads TGTGCCAGCAGCTTAGGGGGGCGGATCTACGAGCAGTACTTC.

The chain couples TRBV5-1 to TRBJ2-3, with TRBD2 identical over 9 bases. The CDR3 extends over 16 amino acids. Trimming took 1 base from V and 2 from J; bases not matched to a gene: 5. CDR1 is SGHRS and CDR2 is YFSETQ in the germline V gene. DNA of the CDR3: TGCGCCAGCAGCTTGATCGCGGGAGGGAACACAGATACGCAGTATTTT. It is translated as CASSLIAGGNTDTQYF.

The V gene is TRBV6-1, the J gene TRBJ2-1; 7 nucleotides match TRBD1. CDR1 is MNHNS and CDR2 is SASEGT in the germline V gene. With V trimmed by 7 bases and J by 0 bases, 6 bases remained unmatched. The CDR3 is 15 residues long. CDR3 amino acids: CASTNGQASYNEQFF. The CDR3 DNA reads TGTGCCAGCACCAATGGACAGGCCTCCTACAATGAGCAGTTCTTC.

This clone was counted a few times. The chain carries TRBV7-2 and TRBJ1-2, with D perhaps matching TRBD1 (5 bases). The CDR3 runs 15 residues. Trimming removed 6 bases from V and 5 bases from J, with 19 bases in between. The germline CDR1 and CDR2 sequences are SGHTA and FQGNSA. The CDR3: CASSGSYRIRYGYTF. The CDR3 DNA is TGTGCCAGCAGTGGGTCGTACAGGATAAGATATGGCTACACCTTC.

The V call is TRBV2, the J call TRBJ2-7; 7 nucleotides match TRBD2. The CDR3 is 15 residues long. Germline CDR1 is SNHLY and CDR2 is FYNNEI. The V and J ends lost 1 base and 4 bases, in that order; junction bases with no gene match: 7. The CDR3 DNA follows: TGTGCCAGCAGTGAAGTAACAGCGGGACCTTACGAGCAGTACTTC. Its translation is CASSEVTAGPYEQYF.

This clone appeared once. This chain uses TRBV11-1 with TRBJ2-3, with a possible D match to TRBD2 (5 bases). CDR3 length equals 15 residues. Trimming pared 4 bases from V and 2 bases from J, leaving 13 bases between. Looked up from germline, CDR1 is SGHAT and CDR2 is FQDESV (reference sequence). CDR3 in amino acids: CASSSDYPNTDTQYF. Here the CDR3 DNA reads TGTGCCAGCAGCTCCGACTACCCCAACACAGATACGCAGTATTTT.

The chain recombines TRBV7-8 with TRBJ2-7; D may be TRBD1 (6 bases). The CDR3 covers 11 residues. From germline, CDR1 is SGHVS and CDR2 FQNEAQ. The CDR3 sequence is CASRGTSAPRV. In nucleotides, the CDR3 is TGTGCCAGCAGGGGGACATCAGCCCCTCGGGTC.

This chain joins TRBV28 and TRBJ1-5; no clear D gene. Germline V lookup: CDR1 MDHEN, CDR2 SYDVKM. There are 14 residues in the CDR3. V was clipped by 6 bases and J by 5 bases, with 14 bases between them. The CDR3 loop reads CASRRPHRDQPQHF. In DNA, the CDR3 is TGTGCCAGCAGGCGCCCGCATCGAGATCAGCCCCAGCATTTT.

J is TRBJ2-1 and V is TRBV29-1; D is possibly TRBD1 (5 bases). Per the germline V gene, CDR1 is SQVTM and CDR2 is ANQGSEA. The CDR3 spans 13 residues. V was cut by 4 bases and J by 5 bases, with 12 bases left in between. The CDR3 here is CSVVITDNNEQFF. In DNA form, the CDR3 reads TGCAGCGTTGTTATAACGGACAACAATGAGCAGTTCTTC.

The J gene is TRBJ2-3, the V gene TRBV7-2; D possibly corresponds to TRBD1 (5 bases). V was cut by 5 bases and J by 3 bases, with 9 bases left in between. From germline, CDR1 is SGHTA and CDR2 FQGNSA. The CDR3 totals 13 residues. CDR3 DNA: TGTGCCAGCAGCACCCGACAGACAGATACGCAGTATTTT. It yields the protein CASSTRQTDTQYF.

The V and J genes are TRBV28 and TRBJ1-1; D gene unclear. Germline V gene data show CDR1 as MDHEN and CDR2 as SYDVKM. This CDR3 is built from 14 residues. Trimming took off 4 bases at V and 6 bases at J, with 15 bases between the two ends. CDR3 in amino acids: CASSSRVRVPEAFF. CDR3 DNA: TGTGCCAGCAGTTCCCGGGTTCGGGTCCCTGAAGCTTTCTTT.

The gene calls are TRBV11-2 and TRBJ1-2; no clear D gene. Germline V gives CDR1 SGHAT, CDR2 FQNNGV. The CDR3 loop spans 18 amino acids. V lost 1 base and J lost 0, with 18 bases in between. The CDR3 DNA follows: TGTGCCAGCAGCTTAGTTCCGGTCGGCAGGAGGGCTAACTATGGCTACACCTTC. Translation: CASSLVPVGRRANYGYTF.

The chain combines TRBV18 with TRBJ1-3; 9 nucleotides agree with TRBD1. CDR1 and CDR2 from the germline V gene are KGHSH and LQKENI. The CDR3 is made up of 15 amino acids. With V trimmed by 3 bases and J by 4 bases, 4 bases remained unmatched. CDR3 sequence reads: CASSPQQGAGNTIYF. In DNA form, the CDR3 reads TGTGCCAGCTCACCTCAACAGGGGGCAGGAAACACCATATATTTT.

The V and J genes are TRBV6-6 and TRBJ2-7; 7 positions agree with TRBD1. Germline V CDR1 and CDR2: MNHNY, SVGAGI (reference sequence). V lost 0 bases and J lost 3; bases outside the gene matches: 5. This CDR3 is 15 amino acids long. As DNA, the CDR3 is TGTGCCAGCAGTTACTCGAGGGGGCCCCTCTACGAGCAGTACTTC. It encodes CASSYSRGPLYEQYF.

The V and J genes are TRBV5-1 and TRBJ2-1; D may be TRBD1 (6 bases). Trimming took off 5 bases at V and 0 bases at J, with 18 bases between the two ends. Germline lookup yields CDR1 SGHRS and CDR2 YFSETQ. The CDR3 has 17 residues. The chain's CDR3 is CASSPAAQGSSYNEQFF. In DNA, the CDR3 is TGCGCCAGCAGTCCTGCGGCACAGGGATCCTCCTACAATGAGCAGTTCTTC.

In nucleotides, the CDR3 is TGTGCCAGTAGTTCGCGACAGGGAAGAGCTTTCTTT. Its protein product is CASSSRQGRAFF. The V gene is TRBV19, the J gene TRBJ1-1, with 7 bases lining up with TRBD1. This CDR3 region has 12 residues. After removal of 5 bases from V and 10 bases from J, the junction contained 7 bases not matched to a gene. CDR1 and CDR2 (germline): LNHDA, SQIVND (reference sequence).

The chain couples TRBV7-9 to TRBJ2-7; 7 positions match TRBD2. Germline trimming cut 1 base from V and 7 bases from J; bases unmatched to any gene: 7. Germline V gene lookup returns CDR1 SEHNR and CDR2 FQNEAQ (reference sequence). This CDR3 has 14 residues. The chain's CDR3 is CASSLGAGVWEQYF. The CDR3 bases are TGTGCCAGCAGCTTAGGGGCGGGAGTTTGGGAGCAGTACTTC.

This clone was counted only a few times. DNA for the CDR3: TGTGCCTGGAGTGTGTCCAGGGGATTTAGGAACAATCAGCCCCAGCATTTT. Translation: CAWSVSRGFRNNQPQHF. The V call is TRBV30, the J call TRBJ1-5, with D perhaps matching TRBD1 (6 bases). V dropped 0 bases and J dropped 3 bases, with 18 bases sitting between them. The CDR3 consists of 17 residues. Germline V CDR1 and CDR2: GTSNPN, SVGIG (reference sequence).

V and J are TRBV5-1 and TRBJ2-1; 12 bases match TRBD2. With V trimmed by 0 bases and J by 2 bases, 9 bases remained unmatched. Germline lookup yields CDR1 SGHRS and CDR2 YFSETQ. The length of the CDR3 is 19 residues. CDR3 nucleotide sequence: TGCGCCAGCAGCTTGGCGGCCAGGTCTAGCGGGAGGGCCTACAATGAGCAGTTCTTC. Translating it yields CASSLAARSSGRAYNEQFF.